Listed below are T cell receptor beta chains from one sample, sequenced in a study of monozygotic twins with inflammatory bowel disease. TCRdb re-called the 5' RACE reads and gives one entry per CDR3 protein, without DNA. Here the sample table reports just over 300,000 distinct CDR3 sequences. Input material: blood. These receptors were obtained from a human donor with ulcerative colitis or Crohn's disease, or a healthy co-twin of an affected twin (not recorded which). The CDR3 runs from the conserved cysteine through the conserved F or W. Each record gives: V gene, J gene, CDR3 protein.

>TRBV19|TRBJ2-7
CASRFSGTGLNEQYF
>TRBV7-2|TRBJ2-3
CASSPGLAGTTDTQYF
>TRBV18|TRBJ2-3
CASSPRDTGSTDTQYF
>TRBV7-9|TRBJ1-4
CASSFGLAGAEKLFF
>TRBV27|TRBJ2-1
CASRGQFPYNEQFF
>TRBV24-1|TRBJ2-1
CATSDHRDSRDEQFF
>TRBV3-1|TRBJ1-2
CASSQVPGSSGYTF
>TRBV4-1|TRBJ1-6
CASSQVRTVYSPLHF
>TRBV29-1|TRBJ2-3
CSVESGPGYTQYF
>TRBV7-2|TRBJ2-1
CASSLDPGADEQFF
>TRBV27|TRBJ2-7
CASTWDGQGASEQYF
>TRBV29-1|TRBJ1-4
CSAQKSGEKLFF
>TRBV28|TRBJ2-5
CASSLRGSLGETQYF
>TRBV4-1|TRBJ1-1
CASSRGPSTEAFF
>TRBV7-8|TRBJ2-7
CASSPNYGGYEQYF
>TRBV28|TRBJ2-7
CASTTWTGVYEQYF
>TRBV29-1|TRBJ2-7
CSVWTEDYEQYF
>TRBV18|TRBJ2-4
CASSHKGLAKNIQYF
>TRBV18|TRBJ2-3
CASSPGPADTQYF
>TRBV20-1|TRBJ2-7
CSVRANTYEQYF
>TRBV7-9|TRBJ2-7
CASSPVGRTNEQYF
>TRBV5-5|TRBJ2-7
CASSLASADYEQYF
>TRBV20-1|TRBJ2-7
CSASGGTDTYEQYF
>TRBV24-1|TRBJ2-3
CAASGRPTDTQYF
>TRBV3-1|TRBJ1-2
CASSQEWAQGRWGYTF
>TRBV5-4|TRBJ2-2
CASSHTTGELFF
>TRBV20-1|TRBJ2-1
CSARAIGLAGAGEQFF
>TRBV3-1|TRBJ2-2
CASSQDVASGELFF
>TRBV24-1|TRBJ2-5
CATSETISTGAHQETQYF
>TRBV29-1|TRBJ2-7
CSVERDRGYEQYF
>TRBV10-3|TRBJ2-3
CANNGGNTDTQYF
>TRBV28|TRBJ2-4
CASNNKGAGAKNIQYF
>TRBV7-9|TRBJ2-5
CASNRLAGGQETQYF
>TRBV5-1|TRBJ1-1
CASSLTTGVNTEAFF
>TRBV5-1|TRBJ1-6
CASVAGARPLHF
>TRBV6-6|TRBJ2-6
CASIQSSGANVLTF
>TRBV6-5|TRBJ1-1
CASSYQGSAFF
>TRBV20-1|TRBJ2-5
CSAQEPFGRGRETQYF
>TRBV7-2|TRBJ1-4
CASRYRESGKLFF
>TRBV20-1|TRBJ2-3
CSASGVSTDTQYF
>TRBV27|TRBJ2-1
CASSTRTSDNEQFF
>TRBV5-1|TRBJ2-1
CASSFSAGAYNEQFF
>TRBV6-1|TRBJ2-1
CASRTTGLGSYNEQFF
>TRBV7-2|TRBJ2-1
CASSPASGATYNEQFF
>TRBV12-3/TRBV12-4|TRBJ2-1
CASSPGGSGGRSYNEQFF
>TRBV6-2/TRBV6-3|TRBJ2-7
CASSYLFGSYEQYF
>TRBV29-1|TRBJ1-2
CSVTEGGSYGYTF